This is a list of T cell receptor beta chains from one sample in a study of blood T cell repertoires in COVID-19. Method: immunoSEQ multiplex PCR; TCRdb's copy keeps in-frame clones and lacks some. The sample has 95,000 to 150,000 clones; around 77% are singletons. What was sequenced was peripheral blood. Every receptor here comes from a human donor in a cohort sampled during active COVID-19. Both conserved end residues are part of each CDR3. Fields, in order: clone size, V gene, D gene, J gene, CDR3 DNA, CDR3 protein. The D gene is left open where the match is weak. Clone sizes are given selectively: once, few, many, or a class where the clone is expanded.

.	TRBV5-6	TRBD2	TRBJ2-5	TGTGCCAGCAGCTTGTTATCTAGCGGAGGGGAGACCCAGTACTTC	CASSLLSSGGETQYF
.	TRBV3-1/TRBV3-2	TRBD2	TRBJ2-1	TGTGCCAGCAGCCAAGCGGGGGGACTAGCGGGGTTATATGAGCAGTTCTTC	CASSQAGGLAGLYEQFF
.	TRBV9	.	TRBJ1-1	TGTGCCAGCAGCGTAGCGGGAGGGGAGACTGAAGCTTTCTTT	CASSVAGGETEAFF
.	TRBV27	TRBD2	TRBJ2-5	TGTGCCAGCAGTTCCCCTAGCGGGGGGGGCCAAGAGACCCAGTACTTC	CASSSPSGGGQETQYF
.	TRBV7-9	.	TRBJ1-2	TGTGCCAGCAGCTCGGGTGACTATGGCTACACCTTC	CASSSGDYGYTF
.	TRBV6-1	.	TRBJ1-1	TGTGCCAGCAGTGTCGAATCCGGGACGGGGGACACTGAAGCTTTCTTT	CASSVESGTGDTEAFF
.	TRBV9	TRBD1	TRBJ1-3	TGTGCCAGCAGCCCAGGGACAGTGTCGGGAAACACCATATATTTT	CASSPGTVSGNTIYF
.	TRBV4-2	.	TRBJ2-5	TGTGCCAGCAGCCAAACTAAGGGGTTAGAGACCCAGTACTTC	CASSQTKGLETQYF
.	TRBV27	.	TRBJ2-7	TGTGCCAGCAGTTTATCGACTGGTGGGTACGAGCAGTACTTC	CASSLSTGGYEQYF
.	TRBV21-1	.	TRBJ2-4	TGTGCCAGCAGCAAGAGACAGGGATCCAAAAACATTCAGTACTTC	CASSKRQGSKNIQYF
.	TRBV2	.	TRBJ1-1	TGTGCCATCCACACCCCGCGGGGCCTCCCGAACACTGAAGCTTTCTTT	CAIHTPRGLPNTEAFF
.	TRBV10-2	.	TRBJ2-5	TGCGCCAGCAGCTGGCAGGGAACCCAAGAGACCCAGTACTTC	CASSWQGTQETQYF
.	TRBV3-1/TRBV3-2	.	TRBJ2-7	TGTGCCAGCAGCACCCAGACAGGTTCCTACGAGCAGTACTTC	CASSTQTGSYEQYF
.	TRBV30	TRBD2	TRBJ2-5	TGTGCCTGGAGCCGGCCCAGCGGGGCTCAAGAGACCCAGTACTTC	CAWSRPSGAQETQYF
.	TRBV7-9	.	TRBJ2-7	TGTGCCAGCAGCTCAGGGGCCCTGGTGCAGTACTTC	CASSSGALVQYF
once	TRBV2	.	TRBJ2-7	TGTGCCAGCAGCCCGCTGGGGAGCTCCTACGAGCAGTACTTC	CASSPLGSSYEQYF
.	TRBV7-9	.	TRBJ2-1	TGTGCCAGCACCCGACTAGGAAACACCTACAATGAGCAGTTCTTC	CASTRLGNTYNEQFF
.	TRBV7-8	.	TRBJ1-2	TGTGCCAGCAGCCTGGACAGATTGTCGGGCTACACCTTC	CASSLDRLSGYTF
many	TRBV29-1	.	TRBJ2-1	TGCAGCGCTACAGGGGGGGTACTGTCGAATGAGCAGTTCTTC	CSATGGVLSNEQFF
once	TRBV5-4	TRBD1	TRBJ1-6	TGTGCCAGCAGCTGGAATATCGGACAGGTTTCAAATTCACCCCTCCACTTT	CASSWNIGQVSNSPLHF
few	TRBV2	TRBD1	TRBJ2-7	TGTGCCAGCACGGGACAGCTGAGCTCCTACGAGCAGTACTTC	CASTGQLSSYEQYF
.	TRBV9	TRBD1	TRBJ1-2	TGTGCCAGCAGCGTAGGAGGACAGGGACATGGCTACACCTTC	CASSVGGQGHGYTF
.	TRBV29-1	.	TRBJ1-4	TGCAGCGTTGATCTGGGGGCGACTAATGAAAAACTGTTTTTT	CSVDLGATNEKLFF
.	TRBV2	TRBD2	TRBJ2-7	TGTGCCAGCAGGGAACTAGCGGGCCCGGACGAGCAGTACTTC	CASRELAGPDEQYF
.	TRBV5-1	TRBD1	TRBJ1-2	TGCGCCAGCAGCCCCGGACAGGGGGAATACTATGGCTACACCTTC	CASSPGQGEYYGYTF
.	TRBV6-4	.	TRBJ1-5	TGTGCCAGCAGTGACTCGATGAGGGATGGGGATCAGCCCCAGCATTTT	CASSDSMRDGDQPQHF
.	TRBV10-3	.	TRBJ1-2	TGTGCCATCAGTGAACAAAATTTAGGCTACACCTTC	CAISEQNLGYTF
.	TRBV5-6	.	TRBJ1-4	TGTGCCAGCAGCTTAGGGGCGGAACTGTTTTTT	CASSLGAELFF
.	TRBV5-1	.	TRBJ2-7	TGCGCCAGCAGCTTGGTAGAGGGCGGCGAGCAGTACTTC	CASSLVEGGEQYF
.	TRBV21-1	.	TRBJ2-7	TGTGCCAGCAGGGGTGGGGGGTACGAGCAGTACTTC	CASRGGGYEQYF
.	TRBV18	.	TRBJ2-4	TGTGCCAGCTCAGTCAAGCCCGAAATAGCCAAAAACATTCAGTACTTC	CASSVKPEIAKNIQYF
.	TRBV11-2	TRBD1	TRBJ2-7	TGTGCCAGCAGCTTAGATTTCGGGACAGCGAGCTCCTACGAGCAGTACTTC	CASSLDFGTASSYEQYF
.	TRBV9	TRBD2	TRBJ2-1	TGTGCCAGCAGCGTAGCCTCTAGCGGGAGTGATGAGCAGTTCTTC	CASSVASSGSDEQFF
.	TRBV2	.	TRBJ1-2	TGTGCCAGCAGTGAACAGACAGAGAAGACATTGGGAGGCTACACCTTC	CASSEQTEKTLGGYTF
.	TRBV10-3	TRBD1	TRBJ2-2	TGTGCCATCAGTGATCCGGGACAGGGGGCCGGGGAGCTGTTTTTT	CAISDPGQGAGELFF
.	TRBV18	.	TRBJ2-7	TGTGCCAGCTCACCTGATTTGAGCGTACGGGAGCAGTACTTC	CASSPDLSVREQYF
.	TRBV19	.	TRBJ2-6	TGTGCCAGTAGTCCCGGGGAAGCTGGGGCCAACGTCCTGACTTTC	CASSPGEAGANVLTF
.	TRBV19	TRBD1	TRBJ1-2	TGTGCCAGTAACAGGGGGAGATCGGTCTATGGCTACACCTTC	CASNRGRSVYGYTF
.	TRBV6-5	TRBD2	TRBJ2-7	TGTGCCAGCAGTAAGACGGGACTAGCGGCTTACGAGCAGTACTTC	CASSKTGLAAYEQYF
.	TRBV19	.	TRBJ2-2	TGTGCCAGTAGTATACTAGCGAGAGACACCGGGGAGCTGTTTTTT	CASSILARDTGELFF
.	TRBV5-4	.	TRBJ2-3	TGTGCCAGCAGGGTGAGAGGGTCTAGCACAGATACGCAGTATTTT	CASRVRGSSTDTQYF
.	TRBV11-3	TRBD2	TRBJ2-7	TGTGCCAGCAGCTTAGGGCTAGCGGGGCTCGAGCAGTACTTC	CASSLGLAGLEQYF
.	TRBV2	.	TRBJ1-1	TGTGCCAGCAGTCAGGGCCTGAACACTGAAGCTTTCTTT	CASSQGLNTEAFF
once	TRBV7-9	.	TRBJ2-4	TGTGCCAGCAGCTTTACAGAAAACATTCAGTACTTC	CASSFTENIQYF
.	TRBV18	.	TRBJ1-2	TGTGCCAGCTCCCAACTCCAGACAGAAAACGGCTACACCTTC	CASSQLQTENGYTF
.	TRBV2	.	TRBJ1-1	TGTGCCAGCAGCCCCACGGAGGAAAATGTACACACTGAAGCTTTCTTT	CASSPTEENVHTEAFF
few	TRBV2	TRBD1	TRBJ2-5	TGTGCCAGCAGTGGGCCGGGACAGGGCCTTGAACAAGAGACCCAGTACTTC	CASSGPGQGLEQETQYF
.	TRBV10-2	TRBD1	TRBJ1-5	TGCGCCAGCAGCGGGACAGGGGGCAATCAGCCCCAGCATTTT	CASSGTGGNQPQHF
once	TRBV19	TRBD2	TRBJ2-7	TGTGCCAGTAGTATCTCTCTCCTAGCGGTAGAGCAGTACTTC	CASSISLLAVEQYF
few	TRBV18	.	TRBJ1-1	TGTGCCAGCTCACCAAGGGGTGATACTGAAGCTTTCTTT	CASSPRGDTEAFF
.	TRBV18	TRBD1	TRBJ2-1	TGTGCCAGCTCACCGATGACAGGGTCCTACAATGAGCAGTTCTTC	CASSPMTGSYNEQFF